One sample yielded the 18 T cell receptor beta chains listed below, sequenced in a study of blood T cell repertoires in COVID-19. Clones were read by immunoSEQ multiplex PCR, and TCRdb kept only the in-frame ones, dropping some. The sample comprises 40,000 or so clones, around 90% of which are singletons, and around a fifth rests with the top ten. The specimen was peripheral blood. All receptors derive from a man aged 45-65 years with active COVID-19.

The chain joins TRBV24-1 to TRBJ2-4, with 7 bases lining up with TRBD1. Per the germline V gene, CDR1 is KGHDR and CDR2 is SFDVKD. CDR3 size: 13 residues. J gave up 8 bases and V 2 bases, and 2 bases lay outside the gene matches. CDR3 nucleotide sequence: TGTGCCACCAGTGATTGGACAGGAGACATTCAGTACTTC. Its protein is CATSDWTGDIQYF.

As for this clone: Other DNA sequences in this sample translate to the same CDR3. The V and J genes are TRBV18 and TRBJ2-7; 7 bases align to TRBD1. With 3 bases clipped from V and 2 bases from J, the junction kept 4 bases outside the gene matches. Germline lookup yields CDR1 KGHSH and CDR2 LQKENI. This CDR3 spans 14 amino acids. The CDR3 here is CASSPRQGTYEQYF. CDR3 in DNA: TGTGCCAGCTCACCGCGACAGGGTACCTACGAGCAGTACTTC.

The chain recombines TRBV6-2 or TRBV6-3 with TRBJ1-2, with D possibly TRBD1 on 5 matching bases. Per germline, CDR1 MNHEY and CDR2 SVGEGT. This CDR3 comprises 13 residues. Deletions cut 6 bases from V and 4 bases from J, with 12 bases between. The CDR3 nucleotides read TGTGCCAGCAGCCCCGACAGCTTCTATGGCTACACCTTC. Its protein product is CASSPDSFYGYTF.

The chain employs TRBV13 and TRBJ2-1; a weak D match, TRBD1 (6 bases). This CDR3 spans 14 amino acids. V was trimmed by 3 bases and J by 4 bases, leaving 10 bases between them. Per germline, CDR1 PRHDT and CDR2 FYEKMQ (reference sequence). CDR3 region: CASSLRTAYNEQFF. In nucleotides, the CDR3 is TGTGCCAGCAGCTTGAGGACAGCATACAATGAGCAGTTCTTC.

The rearrangement links TRBV7-3 to TRBJ2-4; the match to TRBD2 covers 9 bases. Germline trimming cut 11 bases from V and 1 base from J; bases unmatched to any gene: 9. This CDR3 comprises 15 residues. Germline V gene sequence: CDR1 SGHTA, CDR2 FQGTGA. Here the CDR3 reads CAARLSGRAKNIQYF. The CDR3 coding sequence is TGTGCCGCCCGACTAAGCGGGAGGGCCAAAAACATTCAGTACTTC.

J is TRBJ2-3 and V is TRBV19; 13 bases line up with TRBD2. Germline CDR1 LNHDA, CDR2 SQIVND (reference sequence). After removal of 3 bases from V and 0 bases from J, the junction contained 6 bases not matched to a gene. The CDR3 has 18 amino acids. Here the CDR3 DNA reads TGTGCCAGTAGTATCTCCGGGACTAGCGGGACTAGCACAGATACGCAGTATTTT. This sequence encodes CASSISGTSGTSTDTQYF.

J is TRBJ2-7 and V is TRBV27, with D tentatively TRBD2 (5 bases). CDR3 length: 13 amino acids. Deletions cut 6 bases from V and 3 bases from J, with 12 bases between. CDR1 and CDR2 (germline): MNHEY, SMNVEV (reference sequence). CDR3 nucleotides: TGTGCCAGCAGCCATAGACGGGGCTACGAGCAGTACTTC. It translates to CASSHRRGYEQYF.

This chain's CDR3 is CASNQGLNSPLHF. As DNA, the CDR3 is TGTGCCAGTAATCAGGGGCTTAATTCACCCCTCCACTTT. This rearrangement joins TRBV19 to TRBJ1-6; TRBD1 is a possible D gene (6 bases). The germline gives CDR1 LNHDA, CDR2 SQIVND (reference sequence). The CDR3 spans 13 residues. V was clipped by 7 bases and J by 6 bases, with 10 bases between them.

The rearrangement joins TRBV18 to TRBJ1-1; D is perhaps TRBD1 (5 bases). CDR1 and CDR2 from the germline V gene are KGHSH and LQKENI. The CDR3 is 15 residues long. Trimming left V 2 bases short and J 3 bases short, with 13 bases between. CDR3 sequence reads: CASSPSGGWDTEAFF. CDR3 DNA: TGTGCCAGCTCACCATCCGGGGGGTGGGACACTGAAGCTTTCTTT.

This sequence joins TRBV6-5 and TRBJ2-3; 13 bases map to TRBD2. The CDR3 sequence is 14 residues long. V gave up 5 bases and J gave up 14 bases; unmatched junction bases: 10. Germline CDR1 MNHEY, CDR2 SVGAGI. CDR3 nucleotides: TGTGCCAGCAGTCCCGGGACTAGCGGGATAGTTTGGTATTTT. Translating it yields CASSPGTSGIVWYF.

V is TRBV5-1 and J is TRBJ2-7, with 15 nucleotides matching TRBD2. The CDR3 spans 19 residues. The germline CDR1 and CDR2 sequences are SGHRS and YFSETQ. Trimming cost V 0 bases and J 2 bases; bases outside gene matches: 9. DNA for the CDR3: TGCGCCAGCAGCTTGGGGGCAGGGACTAGCGGGAGGACGCCCTACGAGCAGTACTTC. This sequence encodes CASSLGAGTSGRTPYEQYF.

The CDR3 reads CASYGQDSSGTTYEQYF. The CDR3 bases are TGTGCCAGCTACGGTCAGGACTCTAGCGGGACGACCTACGAGCAGTACTTC. The V call is TRBV18, the J call TRBJ2-7, with 9 bases matching TRBD2. This CDR3 has 17 amino acids. The germline CDR1 and CDR2 sequences are KGHSH and LQKENI. V shed 7 bases and J 2 bases; nucleotides not matched to a gene: 15.

This sequence joins TRBV5-1 and TRBJ2-3; 8 positions agree with TRBD2. With 1 base clipped from V and 0 bases from J, the junction kept 10 bases outside the gene matches. CDR3 size: 18 residues. From germline, CDR1 is SGHRS and CDR2 YFSETQ. The CDR3 is CASSLRLAGGYSTDTQYF. CDR3 nucleotide sequence: TGCGCCAGCAGCTTGAGGCTAGCGGGTGGTTATAGCACAGATACGCAGTATTTT.

This chain uses TRBV4-1 with TRBJ1-1; the D gene is possibly TRBD1 (5 bases). The V gene's germline CDR1 is MGHRA and CDR2 YSYEKL. The CDR3 loop spans 15 amino acids. V lost 2 bases and J lost 2, with 12 bases in between. In DNA form, the CDR3 reads TGCGCCAGCAGCCAACAGGGCCAGCGTAACACTGAAGCTTTCTTT. Translated: CASSQQGQRNTEAFF.

J is TRBJ2-7 and V is TRBV10-2; D is ambiguous. V lost 7 bases to trimming and J lost 4 bases, with 2 bases between them. The CDR3 runs 9 residues. CDR1 and CDR2 (germline): WSHSY, SAAADI. CDR3 DNA sequence: TGCGCCAGCACTTACGAGCAGTACTTC. It yields the protein CASTYEQYF.

CDR3 bases: TGTGCCATCAGGGGACTAGCTGACGAGACCCAGTACTTC. As protein: CAIRGLADETQYF. The chain employs TRBV10-3 and TRBJ2-5; TRBD2 aligns across 9 bases. V gave up 6 bases and J gave up 5 bases; unmatched junction bases: 4. Per the germline V gene, CDR1 is ENHRY and CDR2 is SYGVKD. The length of the CDR3 is 13 residues.

The V and J genes are TRBV10-3 and TRBJ1-5; D is undetermined. This CDR3 region has 14 residues. Germline V lookup: CDR1 ENHRY, CDR2 SYGVKD. Trimming removed 0 bases at V and 1 base at J, with 4 bases between. CDR3 nucleotide sequence: TGTGCCATCAGTGAGTCTTCAAGCAATCAGCCCCAGCATTTT. This translates into CAISESSSNQPQHF.

This clone was detected only a few times. The gene calls are TRBV9 and TRBJ2-5; 7 nucleotides match TRBD2. The germline V gene has CDR1 SGDLS and CDR2 YYNGEE. The junction had 8 bases not matched to a gene; V was cut back by 4 bases and J by 2 bases. The CDR3 length is 15 residues. CDR3 nucleotides: TGTGCCAGCAGCCTTCAAGTGGGGGGGCAAGAGACCCAGTACTTC. Amino acid sequence: CASSLQVGGQETQYF.